This is a list of T cell receptor beta chains from one sample in a study of T cell changes during pregnancy in multiple sclerosis. Libraries were prepared by immunoSEQ multiplex PCR; TCRdb keeps only in-frame clonotypes and omits some of them. The sample has about 92,000 clones; about 92% are singletons. The sample here was peripheral blood, taken in the first trimester of pregnancy. The receptor set was obtained from a female donor with multiple sclerosis, enrolled in a pregnancy study. Both conserved end residues are part of each CDR3. A D gene is named only where the DNA matches it firmly. For some rows the clone size is stated as once, few or many, or as a class when expanded; others skip it.

clone_size	d_call	v_call	j_call	cdr3_nt	cdr3_aa
-	TRBD2	TRBV5-4	TRBJ2-7	TGTGCCAGCAGCCTTGGACTAGCGGGAGGCCCCCACGAGCAGTACTTC	CASSLGLAGGPHEQYF
-	-	TRBV28	TRBJ2-1	TGTGCCACTAGAGGACAGGAGGGTTACAATGAGCAGTTCTTC	CATRGQEGYNEQFF
-	TRBD1	TRBV27	TRBJ2-1	TGTGCCAGCAGCCGGGACAGGGTACGAAGAAACAATGAGCAGTTCTTC	CASSRDRVRRNNEQFF
-	-	TRBV5-8	TRBJ2-1	TGTGCCAGCAGCCAGGGACTGTACTCCTACAATGAGCAGTTCTTC	CASSQGLYSYNEQFF
-	-	TRBV9	TRBJ2-5	TGTGCCAGCAGCGTATTTGGGGGAGCGGGAGAGACCCAGTACTTC	CASSVFGGAGETQYF
-	-	TRBV7-2	TRBJ2-5	TGTGCCAGCACCCGGGAAGAAGGGTACCAAGAGACCCAGTACTTC	CASTREEGYQETQYF
-	TRBD2	TRBV7-7	TRBJ2-5	TGTGCTAGCAGCCCCCGACTAGCGGGAAAGGGGGAGACCCAGTACTTC	CASSPRLAGKGETQYF
-	-	TRBV7-9	TRBJ1-1	TGTGCCAGCAGCAGCTTTGGGGCTAACACTGAAGCTTTCTTT	CASSSFGANTEAFF
-	-	TRBV19	TRBJ2-1	TGTGCCAGTAGTCTCGGCCCCCGGGATGAGCAGTTCTTC	CASSLGPRDEQFF
-	-	TRBV25-1	TRBJ1-5	TGTGCCAGCAGTGCAAAGGAGCTCCAGCCCCAGCATTTT	CASSAKELQPQHF
-	-	TRBV7-6	TRBJ2-7	TGTGCCAGCAGCTTAGAGGGGTCAGGGCGAGAGCAGTACTTC	CASSLEGSGREQYF
-	TRBD2	TRBV7-6	TRBJ2-7	TGTGCCAGCAGCTTAGGGGGGGGAATTACTGAAAGCTACGAGCAGTACTTC	CASSLGGGITESYEQYF
-	TRBD1	TRBV5-4	TRBJ2-7	TGTGCCAGCAGCTTGAGGGACAGGGGGCCCGAGCAGTACTTC	CASSLRDRGPEQYF
few	-	TRBV20-1	TRBJ1-1	TGCAGTGCTAGCCGGAGGAATGAAGCTTTCTTT	CSASRRNEAFF
few	-	TRBV4-3	TRBJ2-7	TGCGCCAGCAGCCAAGAGACCAGGGGCGCCTACGAGCAGTACTTC	CASSQETRGAYEQYF
few	TRBD1	TRBV18	TRBJ1-3	TGTGCCAGCTCACCCGGGACAGGGTCAGGAAACACCATATATTTT	CASSPGTGSGNTIYF
-	-	TRBV11-2	TRBJ2-7	TGTGCCAGCAGCCCGACAGGAGCCTACGAGCAGTACTTC	CASSPTGAYEQYF
-	TRBD2	TRBV6-5	TRBJ2-7	TGTGCCAGCTGCCTAGCGGGAGGTTACGAGCAGTACTTC	CASCLAGGYEQYF
-	-	TRBV9	TRBJ1-1	TGTGCCAGCAGCGTTTTTGACACGGCGACATCCGAAGCTTTCTTT	CASSVFDTATSEAFF
-	TRBD1	TRBV28	TRBJ2-6	TGTGCCAGCAGTTCCCTACAGGGGGCGCGAGGGGCCAACGTCCTGACTTTC	CASSSLQGARGANVLTF
-	-	TRBV4-3	TRBJ2-7	TGCGCCAGCAGCCAAGATGAGGGTCGCGAGCAGTACTTC	CASSQDEGREQYF
-	TRBD2	TRBV27	TRBJ2-4	TGTGCCAGCAGCCAAACTAGCGGGAAAAACATTCAGTACTTC	CASSQTSGKNIQYF
-	TRBD2	TRBV5-6	TRBJ2-5	TGTGCCAGCAGCTTGGGCGGACGGGGACTACTTAAAGAGACCCAGTACTTC	CASSLGGRGLLKETQYF
-	TRBD1	TRBV7-6	TRBJ2-7	TGTGCCAGCAGCTTAGGGTCAGGGGGCACTGGGTACGAGCAGTACTTC	CASSLGSGGTGYEQYF
once	-	TRBV4-1	TRBJ1-1	TGCGCCAGCAGCCAAGCCGGGACAACTGAAGCTTTCTTT	CASSQAGTTEAFF
-	-	TRBV6-4	TRBJ2-3	TGTGCCAGCAGTGACTCCAACCCCGGGACAAAAACCATCGGTACGCAGTATTTT	CASSDSNPGTKTIGTQYF
-	TRBD2	TRBV4-2	TRBJ2-5	TGTGCCAGCAGCCTAAGGACTAGCGAGGAGACCCAGTACTTC	CASSLRTSEETQYF
-	TRBD2	TRBV7-9	TRBJ2-7	TGTGCCAGCAGCCGGACTAGCGGGAGCTCCTACGAGCAGTACTTC	CASSRTSGSSYEQYF
-	-	TRBV29-1	TRBJ1-2	TGCAGCGTTGGAGGTTCCGGCTATGGCTACACCTTC	CSVGGSGYGYTF
-	-	TRBV21-1	TRBJ2-7	TGTGCCAGCAGCAAAGGTGCGGATACCTACGAGCAGTACTTC	CASSKGADTYEQYF
-	TRBD2	TRBV6-4	TRBJ2-3	TGTGCCAGCAGTGAGACTAGCGGCACCACAGATACGCAGTATTTT	CASSETSGTTDTQYF
-	-	TRBV28	TRBJ2-1	TGTGCCAGCAGGACTGGACAGACAGTCTACAATGAGCAGTTCTTC	CASRTGQTVYNEQFF
-	-	TRBV19	TRBJ1-5	TGTGCCAGTCGAGACAGCGATAATCAGCCCCAGCATTTT	CASRDSDNQPQHF
-	-	TRBV19	TRBJ1-3	TGTGCCGCGTCAACAGGGAAAGGAAACACCATATATTTT	CAASTGKGNTIYF
-	-	TRBV7-6	TRBJ2-3	TGTGCCAGCAGCTTATACACAGATACGCAGTATTTT	CASSLYTDTQYF
-	TRBD2	TRBV6-1	TRBJ2-7	TGTGCCAGCGCAACTAGCGGCTCCTACGAGCAGTACTTC	CASATSGSYEQYF
-	-	TRBV28	TRBJ2-7	TGTGCCAGCATGGGGCGGGGAGGCCGCGGATTAAAAAGCTCCTACGAGCAGTACTTC	CASMGRGGRGLKSSYEQYF
once	-	TRBV6-1	TRBJ2-5	TGTGCCAGCAGGGCAGGGCGGGAGACCCAGTACTTC	CASRAGRETQYF
-	TRBD1	TRBV28	TRBJ1-5	TGTGCCAGCAGTTTATTTCCGAGACAGGGGAGGTATCAGCCCCAGCATTTT	CASSLFPRQGRYQPQHF
-	TRBD2	TRBV6-5	TRBJ2-1	TGTGCCAGCATCGGACTAGCGGGATATGAGCAGTTCTTC	CASIGLAGYEQFF
-	-	TRBV7-2	TRBJ2-5	TGTGCCAGCAGCACCTCTCGCGGCCAAGAGACCCAGTACTTC	CASSTSRGQETQYF
-	-	TRBV6-1	TRBJ2-7	TGTGCCAGCAGTGGGACAGTCTCACACGAGCAGTACTTC	CASSGTVSHEQYF
-	-	TRBV18	TRBJ2-2	TGTGCCAGCTCACTCGCAGGCACCGGGGAGCTGTTTTTT	CASSLAGTGELFF
-	TRBD2	TRBV6-4	TRBJ2-3	TGTGCCAGCAGTGACCTAGCGGGCGGCACAGATACGCAGTATTTT	CASSDLAGGTDTQYF
-	TRBD2	TRBV5-4	TRBJ2-1	TGTGCCAGCAGCCCCCAAGCGGGAGCAGATGAGCAGTTCTTC	CASSPQAGADEQFF
-	TRBD1	TRBV28	TRBJ2-3	TGTGCCAGCAGGGGAAACAGGGGACCTTACGCAGATACGCAGTATTTT	CASRGNRGPYADTQYF
-	TRBD1	TRBV2	TRBJ2-7	TGTGCCATCAGGGACAGCTCCTACGAGCAGTACTTC	CAIRDSSYEQYF